Following are 15 T cell receptor beta chains from one sample sequenced in a study of blood T cell repertoires in COVID-19. Sequencing used immunoSEQ multiplex PCR; TCRdb keeps in-frame clones, though not all of them. In the table there are fewer than 350,000 clones, over 75% of which are singletons. Sequenced: peripheral blood. These receptors all come from a human donor in a cohort sampled during active COVID-19.

This clone was seen a single time. This rearrangement joins TRBV24-1 to TRBJ2-7; D may be TRBD2 (5 bases). The CDR3 totals 12 residues. CDR1 is KGHDR, CDR2 SFDVKD, per germline. Trimming cost V 6 bases and J 5 bases, with 10 bases left between them. The CDR3 reads CATSRGRDEQYF. In DNA form, the CDR3 reads TGTGCCACCAGTCGGGGAAGGGACGAGCAGTACTTC.

The J gene is TRBJ1-5, the V gene TRBV6-1; TRBD1 is a possible D gene (6 bases). This CDR3 spans 14 amino acids. Per germline, CDR1 MNHNS and CDR2 SASEGT. Deletions cut 2 bases from V and 7 bases from J, with 12 bases between. CDR3 region: CASSEIGGAQPQHF. In DNA form, the CDR3 reads TGTGCCAGCAGTGAAATAGGGGGGGCCCAGCCCCAGCATTTT.

The genes are TRBV5-4 and TRBJ1-2; TRBD1 agrees at 8 bases. Germline loops: CDR1 SGHNT, CDR2 YYREEE (reference sequence). This CDR3 has 14 residues. With V trimmed by 2 bases and J by 2 bases, 2 bases remained unmatched. CDR3 coding DNA: TGTGCCAGCAGCTTCGGACAGGGAAACTATGGCTACACCTTC. It encodes CASSFGQGNYGYTF.

The rearrangement links TRBV7-9 to TRBJ2-7; D gene uncertain. The germline V gene has CDR1 SEHNR and CDR2 FQNEAQ (reference sequence). V was clipped by 1 base and J by 1 base, with 14 bases between them. The CDR3 is 16 amino acids. This chain's CDR3 is CASSLVSPVVSYEQYF. The CDR3 DNA reads as TGTGCCAGCAGCTTAGTATCCCCGGTGGTTTCCTACGAGCAGTACTTC.

This clone was recorded only once. The V call is TRBV7-9, the J call TRBJ1-2, with 7 bases fitting TRBD1. CDR1 and CDR2 from the germline V gene are SEHNR and FQNEAQ (reference sequence). Unmatched junction bases numbered 8, after V lost 3 bases and J lost 4 bases. This CDR3 contains 15 residues. The CDR3 DNA sequence: TGTGCCAGCAGCTTGGTACAGGGGTTTACCTATGGCTACACCTTC. This gives the protein CASSLVQGFTYGYTF.

This clone was recorded once. The V and J genes are TRBV6-5 and TRBJ1-2, with 7 bases that match TRBD1. The germline V gene has CDR1 MNHEY and CDR2 SVGAGI. The CDR3 spans 13 residues. The V segment lost 5 bases and the J segment 8 bases; nucleotides outside the gene matches: 8. CDR3 amino acids: CASSQTGDWGYTF. CDR3 in DNA: TGTGCCAGCAGTCAAACAGGGGACTGGGGCTACACCTTC.

The chain joins TRBV10-2 to TRBJ2-3; no reliable D call. The CDR3 is 15 residues long. Between the trimmed V and J ends, which lost 7 bases and 0 bases, there was a span of 14 bases. Germline assignment: CDR1 WSHSY and CDR2 SAAADI. The CDR3 sequence: CASTTVESSTDTQYF. The CDR3 nucleotides read TGCGCCAGCACCACCGTTGAGAGTAGCACAGATACGCAGTATTTT.

This chain links TRBV9 with TRBJ1-3; tentatively, D is TRBD1 (5 bases). The CDR3 covers 15 residues. Trimming pared 5 bases from V and 4 bases from J, leaving 16 bases between. Germline loops: CDR1 SGDLS, CDR2 YYNGEE. This chain's CDR3 is CASSSPRGDGNTIYF. For the CDR3, the DNA is TGTGCCAGCAGTTCCCCTCGGGGGGACGGAAACACCATATATTTT.

This chain uses TRBV30 with TRBJ1-2; D ambiguous. This CDR3 contains 14 residues. Trimming stripped 5 bases from V and 4 bases from J, with 17 bases between. CDR1 is GTSNPN and CDR2 is SVGIG in the germline V gene (reference sequence). CDR3 loop: CAWVIRGSSYGYTF. CDR3 nucleotide sequence: TGTGCCTGGGTTATAAGAGGTTCCTCCTATGGCTACACCTTC.

A few counts support this clone. This chain links TRBV20-1 with TRBJ1-3; D is unresolved. Trimming removed 3 bases at V and 3 bases at J, with 9 bases between. The CDR3 totals 13 residues. Germline CDR1 DFQATT, CDR2 SNEGSKA (reference sequence). Written as DNA, the CDR3 is TGCAGTGCTAGTGGAGGGCTTGGAAACACCATATATTTT. Its protein is CSASGGLGNTIYF.

The chain recombines TRBV30 with TRBJ2-7; TRBD2 agrees at 8 bases. The germline V gene encodes CDR1 GTSNPN and CDR2 SVGIG (reference sequence). J gave up 7 bases and V 3 bases, and 14 bases lay outside the gene matches. The CDR3 consists of 15 residues. The CDR3 DNA sequence: TGTGCCTGGAGGCGTCCAACCGGGAGGGAGAAGGAGCAGTACTTC. This sequence encodes CAWRRPTGREKEQYF. Using reference TRBV30 and TRBJ2-7 for the parts outside the CDR3, the full variable domain is SQTIHQWPATLVQPVGSPLSLECTVEGTSNPNLYWYRQAAGRGLQLLFYSVGIGQISSEVPQNLSASRPQDRQFILSSKKLLLSDSGFYLCAWRRPTGREKEQYFGPGTRLTVT.

CDR3 protein: CAFGDKPYGYTF. CDR3 sequence (DNA): TGTGCCTTTGGGGACAAACCCTATGGCTACACCTTC. The chain employs TRBV28 and TRBJ1-2; TRBD1 is a possible D gene (6 bases). The CDR3 loop spans 12 amino acids. V dropped 11 bases and J dropped 4 bases, with 14 bases sitting between them. Germline V CDR1 and CDR2: MDHEN, SYDVKM.

The genes are TRBV18 and TRBJ1-1, with 8 nucleotides matching TRBD1. CDR3 size: 17 residues. Germline loops: CDR1 KGHSH, CDR2 LQKENI. With 4 bases clipped from V and 3 bases from J, the junction kept 13 bases outside the gene matches. CDR3 loop: CASSLTTGAWEHTEAFF. CDR3 bases: TGTGCCAGCTCACTAACGACAGGGGCTTGGGAGCACACTGAAGCTTTCTTT. Drawing the rest from reference TRBV18 and TRBJ1-1, the complete variable domain is NAGVMQNPRHLVRRRGQEARLRCSPMKGHSHVYWYRQLPEEGLKFMVYLQKENIIDESGMPKERFSAEFPKEGPSILRIQQVVRGDSAAYFCASSLTTGAWEHTEAFFGQGTRLTVV.

The chain has TRBV28 and TRBJ1-2; 7 bases line up with TRBD1. Germline V gene lookup returns CDR1 MDHEN and CDR2 SYDVKM. With V trimmed by 6 bases and J by 4 bases, 11 bases remained unmatched. This CDR3 spans 15 amino acids. The DNA for the CDR3 is TGTGCCAGCAGCGAATACAGGGGACAGAGCTATGGCTACACCTTC. It encodes CASSEYRGQSYGYTF.

The chain has TRBV6-6 and TRBJ1-1; D call uncertain. This CDR3 has 12 amino acids. V lost 4 bases, J lost 4 bases, and 7 bases lay in between. In germline, CDR1 is MNHNY, CDR2 SVGAGI (reference sequence). The CDR3 loop reads CASSLDGTEAFF. The CDR3 bases are TGTGCCAGCAGTTTAGATGGCACTGAAGCTTTCTTT.